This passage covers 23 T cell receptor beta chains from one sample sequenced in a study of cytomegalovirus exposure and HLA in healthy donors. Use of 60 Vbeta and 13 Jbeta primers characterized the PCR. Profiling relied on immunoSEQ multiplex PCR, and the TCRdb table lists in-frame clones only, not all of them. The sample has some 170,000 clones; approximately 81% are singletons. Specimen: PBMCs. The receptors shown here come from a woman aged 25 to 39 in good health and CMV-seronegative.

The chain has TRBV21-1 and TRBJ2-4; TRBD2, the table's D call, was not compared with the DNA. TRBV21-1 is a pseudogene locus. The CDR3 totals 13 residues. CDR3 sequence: CASTILAKNIQYF. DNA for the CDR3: TGTGCCAGCACAATACTAGCCAAAAACATTCAGTACTTC.

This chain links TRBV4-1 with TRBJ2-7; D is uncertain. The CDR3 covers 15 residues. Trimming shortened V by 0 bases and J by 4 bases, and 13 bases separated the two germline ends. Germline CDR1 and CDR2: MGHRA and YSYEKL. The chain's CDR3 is CASSQDKYSSYEQYF. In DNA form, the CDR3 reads TGCGCCAGCAGCCAAGATAAGTACTCCTCATACGAGCAGTACTTC.

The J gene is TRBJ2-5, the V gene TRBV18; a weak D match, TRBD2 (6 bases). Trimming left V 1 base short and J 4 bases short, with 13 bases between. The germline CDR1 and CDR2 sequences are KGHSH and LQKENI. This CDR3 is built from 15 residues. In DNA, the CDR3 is TGTGCCAGCTCACCACGGATAGGGAGGACAGAGACCCAGTACTTC. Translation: CASSPRIGRTETQYF.

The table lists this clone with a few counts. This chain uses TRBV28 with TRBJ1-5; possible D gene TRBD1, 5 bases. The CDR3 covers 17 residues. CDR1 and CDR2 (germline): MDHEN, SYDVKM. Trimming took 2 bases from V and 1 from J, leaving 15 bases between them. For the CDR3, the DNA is TGTGCCAGCAGTTTACTGACAGCTGTTAGAAGCAATCAGCCCCAGCATTTT. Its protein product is CASSLLTAVRSNQPQHF.

CDR3 loop: CASSLGGRSEQYF. The CDR3 nucleotides are TGTGCCAGCAGCTTAGGGGGGAGGAGTGAGCAGTACTTC. The chain carries TRBV7-9 and TRBJ2-7, with D possibly TRBD2 on 6 matching bases. Trimming took off 1 base at V and 7 bases at J, with 11 bases between the two ends. The germline V gene encodes CDR1 SEHNR and CDR2 FQNEAQ (reference sequence). The CDR3 has 13 amino acids. The whole variable domain, filled in from reference TRBV7-9 and TRBJ2-7, reads DTGVSQNPRHKITKRGQNVTFRCDPISEHNRLYWYRQTLGQGPEFLTYFQNEAQLEKSRLLSDRFSAERPKGSFSTLEIQRTEQGDSAMYLCASSLGGRSEQYFGPGTRLTVT.

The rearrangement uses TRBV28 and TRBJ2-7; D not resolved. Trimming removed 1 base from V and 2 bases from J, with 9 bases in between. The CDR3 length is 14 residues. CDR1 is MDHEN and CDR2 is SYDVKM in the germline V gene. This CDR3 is CASSLSGQTYEQYF. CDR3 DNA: TGTGCCAGCAGTTTATCAGGCCAAACCTACGAGCAGTACTTC.

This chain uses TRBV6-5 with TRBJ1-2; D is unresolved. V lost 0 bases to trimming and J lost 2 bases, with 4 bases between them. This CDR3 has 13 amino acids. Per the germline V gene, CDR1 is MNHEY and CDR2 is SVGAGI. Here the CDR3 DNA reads TGTGCCAGCAGTTACTCAGAGAACTATGGCTACACCTTC. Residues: CASSYSENYGYTF.

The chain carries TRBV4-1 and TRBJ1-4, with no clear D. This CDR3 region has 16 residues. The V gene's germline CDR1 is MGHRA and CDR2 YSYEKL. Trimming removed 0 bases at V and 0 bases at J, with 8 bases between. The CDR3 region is CASSQDRIATNEKLFF. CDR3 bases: TGCGCCAGCAGCCAAGACAGGATTGCAACTAATGAAAAACTGTTTTTT.

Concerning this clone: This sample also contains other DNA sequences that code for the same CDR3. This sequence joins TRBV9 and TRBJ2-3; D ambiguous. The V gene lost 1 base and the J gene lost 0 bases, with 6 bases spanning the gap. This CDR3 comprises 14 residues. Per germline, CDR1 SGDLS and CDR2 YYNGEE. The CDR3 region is CASSVSGSTDTQYF. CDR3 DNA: TGTGCCAGCAGCGTATCCGGGAGCACAGATACGCAGTATTTT.

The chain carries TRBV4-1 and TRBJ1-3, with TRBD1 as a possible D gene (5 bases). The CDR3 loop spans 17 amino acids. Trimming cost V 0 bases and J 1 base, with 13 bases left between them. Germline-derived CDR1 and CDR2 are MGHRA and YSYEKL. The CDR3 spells CASSQDRRGLSGNTIYF. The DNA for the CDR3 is TGCGCCAGCAGCCAAGATAGGCGGGGGTTATCTGGAAACACCATATATTTT.

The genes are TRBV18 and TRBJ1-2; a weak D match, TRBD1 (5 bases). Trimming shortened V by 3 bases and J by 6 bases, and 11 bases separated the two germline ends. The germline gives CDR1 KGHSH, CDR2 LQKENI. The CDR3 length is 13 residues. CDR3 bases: TGTGCCAGCTCACCTCGAACAGGAGATGGCTACACCTTC. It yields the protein CASSPRTGDGYTF. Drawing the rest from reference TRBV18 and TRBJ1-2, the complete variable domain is NAGVMQNPRHLVRRRGQEARLRCSPMKGHSHVYWYRQLPEEGLKFMVYLQKENIIDESGMPKERFSAEFPKEGPSILRIQQVVRGDSAAYFCASSPRTGDGYTFGSGTRLTVV.

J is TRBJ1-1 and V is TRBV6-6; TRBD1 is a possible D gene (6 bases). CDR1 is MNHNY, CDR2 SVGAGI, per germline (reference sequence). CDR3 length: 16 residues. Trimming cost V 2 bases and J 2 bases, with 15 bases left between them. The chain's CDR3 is CASSYPGRGRNTEAFF. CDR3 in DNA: TGTGCCAGCAGTTACCCAGGGCGGGGGCGAAACACTGAAGCTTTCTTT.

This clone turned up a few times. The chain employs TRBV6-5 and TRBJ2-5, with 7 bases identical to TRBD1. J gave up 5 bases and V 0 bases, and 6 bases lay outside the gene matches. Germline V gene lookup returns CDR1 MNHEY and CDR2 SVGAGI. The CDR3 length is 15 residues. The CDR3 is CASSYSYRGVETQYF. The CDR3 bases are TGTGCCAGCAGTTACTCGTACAGGGGCGTCGAGACCCAGTACTTC.

The CDR3 sequence is CSVKIKLGRSEKLFF. In DNA, the CDR3 is TGCAGCGTAAAGATAAAATTGGGGCGGAGTGAAAAACTGTTTTTT. This sequence joins TRBV29-1 and TRBJ1-4; D is perhaps TRBD1 (5 bases). The ends were cut back, 6 bases at V and 7 bases at J, with 21 bases in the middle. From germline, CDR1 is SQVTM and CDR2 ANQGSEA. This CDR3 has 15 residues. The variable domain in full, with the rest retrieved from reference TRBV29-1 and TRBJ1-4, is SAVISQKPSRDICQRGTSLTIQCQVDSQVTMMFWYRQQPGQSLTLIATANQGSEATYESGFVIDKFPISRPNLTFSTLTVSNMSPEDSSIYLCSVKIKLGRSEKLFFGSGTQLSVL.

CDR3 sequence: CASSEKPSTVTYGYTF. CDR3 coding DNA: TGTGCCAGCAGTGAAAAGCCCTCGACAGTCACCTATGGCTACACCTTC. The chain carries TRBV6-1 and TRBJ1-2, with TRBD1 as a possible D gene (5 bases). The V gene's germline CDR1 is MNHNS and CDR2 SASEGT. The CDR3 extends over 16 amino acids. Trimming stripped 2 bases from V and 4 bases from J, with 17 bases between.

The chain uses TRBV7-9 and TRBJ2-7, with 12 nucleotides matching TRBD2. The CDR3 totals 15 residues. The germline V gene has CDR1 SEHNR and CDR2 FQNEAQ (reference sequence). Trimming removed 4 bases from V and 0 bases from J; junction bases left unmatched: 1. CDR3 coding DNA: TGTGCCAGCAGCTCGACTAGCGGGAGCTCCTACGAGCAGTACTTC. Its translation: CASSSTSGSSYEQYF.

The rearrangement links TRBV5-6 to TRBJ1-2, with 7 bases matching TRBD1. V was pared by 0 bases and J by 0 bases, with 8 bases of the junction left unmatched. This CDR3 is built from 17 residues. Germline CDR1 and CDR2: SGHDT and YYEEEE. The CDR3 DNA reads TGTGCCAGCAGCTTGGTCCGGGACAGTTCCTCTAACTATGGCTACACCTTC. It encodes CASSLVRDSSSNYGYTF.

The CDR3 DNA is TGTGCCAGCAGCGAACGACTAGCGGGAGACCAAGAGACCCAGTACTTC. The encoded protein is CASSERLAGDQETQYF. The V and J genes are TRBV9 and TRBJ2-5; 12 nucleotides match TRBD2. V gave up 3 bases and J gave up 0 bases; unmatched junction bases: 3. The CDR3 sequence is 16 residues long. CDR1 and CDR2 (germline): SGDLS, YYNGEE.

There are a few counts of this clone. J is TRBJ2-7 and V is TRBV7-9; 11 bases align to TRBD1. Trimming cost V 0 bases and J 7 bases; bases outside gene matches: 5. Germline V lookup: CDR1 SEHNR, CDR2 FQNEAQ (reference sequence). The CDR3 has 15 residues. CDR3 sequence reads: CASSLARTGGLEQYF. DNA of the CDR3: TGTGCCAGCAGCTTAGCCCGGACAGGGGGCTTGGAGCAGTACTTC. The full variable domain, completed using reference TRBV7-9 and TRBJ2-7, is DTGVSQNPRHKITKRGQNVTFRCDPISEHNRLYWYRQTLGQGPEFLTYFQNEAQLEKSRLLSDRFSAERPKGSFSTLEIQRTEQGDSAMYLCASSLARTGGLEQYFGPGTRLTVT.

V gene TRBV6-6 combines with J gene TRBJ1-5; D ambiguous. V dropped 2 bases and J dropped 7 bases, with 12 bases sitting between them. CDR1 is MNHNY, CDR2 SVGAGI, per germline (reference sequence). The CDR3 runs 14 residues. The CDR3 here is CASSYVRVEQPQHF. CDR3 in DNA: TGTGCCAGCAGTTACGTCCGGGTTGAGCAGCCCCAGCATTTT.

The chain's CDR3 is CASSLSAGEGRQPQHF. In nucleotides, the CDR3 is TGTGCCAGCAGCCTTAGCGCCGGGGAAGGACGCCAGCCCCAGCATTTT. This sequence joins TRBV7-2 and TRBJ1-5, with D unresolved. Trimming stripped 5 bases from V and 7 bases from J, with 21 bases between. Germline values: CDR1 SGHTA, CDR2 FQGNSA. This CDR3 has 16 amino acids. Using reference TRBV7-2 and TRBJ1-5 for the parts outside the CDR3, the full variable domain is GAGVSQSPSNKVTEKGKDVELRCDPISGHTALYWYRQSLGQGLEFLIYFQGNSAPDKSGLPSDRFSAERTGGSVSTLTIQRTQQEDSAVYLCASSLSAGEGRQPQHFGDGTRLSIL.

CDR3 residues: CASSLDPSSYNEQFF. The DNA for the CDR3 is TGTGCCAGCAGCTTGGATCCCAGCTCCTACAATGAGCAGTTCTTC. V and J are TRBV5-4 and TRBJ2-1; no definite D call. This CDR3 spans 15 amino acids. Germline-derived CDR1 and CDR2 are SGHNT and YYREEE (reference sequence). V was cut by 0 bases and J by 0 bases, with 7 bases left in between.

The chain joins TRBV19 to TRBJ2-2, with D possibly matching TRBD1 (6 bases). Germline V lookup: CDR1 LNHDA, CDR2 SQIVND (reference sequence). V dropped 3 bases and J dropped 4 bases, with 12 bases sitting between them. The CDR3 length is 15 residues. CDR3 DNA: TGTGCCAGTAGTATGATGAGGGGGTCCACCGGGGAGCTGTTTTTT. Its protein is CASSMMRGSTGELFF.